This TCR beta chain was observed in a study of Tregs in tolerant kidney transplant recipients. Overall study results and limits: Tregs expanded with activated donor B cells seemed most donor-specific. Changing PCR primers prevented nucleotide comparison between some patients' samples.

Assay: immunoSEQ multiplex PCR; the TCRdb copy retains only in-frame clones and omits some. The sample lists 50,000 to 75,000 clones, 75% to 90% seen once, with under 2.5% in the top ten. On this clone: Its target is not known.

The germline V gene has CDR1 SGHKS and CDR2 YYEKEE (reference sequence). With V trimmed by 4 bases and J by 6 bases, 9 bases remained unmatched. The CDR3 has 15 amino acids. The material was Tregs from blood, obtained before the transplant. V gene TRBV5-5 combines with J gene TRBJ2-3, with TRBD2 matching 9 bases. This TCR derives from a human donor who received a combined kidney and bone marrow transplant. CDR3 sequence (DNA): TGTGCCAGCAGCCCGTGGCGGGGGGGGTTGGATACGCAGTATTTT. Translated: CASSPWRGGLDTQYF.